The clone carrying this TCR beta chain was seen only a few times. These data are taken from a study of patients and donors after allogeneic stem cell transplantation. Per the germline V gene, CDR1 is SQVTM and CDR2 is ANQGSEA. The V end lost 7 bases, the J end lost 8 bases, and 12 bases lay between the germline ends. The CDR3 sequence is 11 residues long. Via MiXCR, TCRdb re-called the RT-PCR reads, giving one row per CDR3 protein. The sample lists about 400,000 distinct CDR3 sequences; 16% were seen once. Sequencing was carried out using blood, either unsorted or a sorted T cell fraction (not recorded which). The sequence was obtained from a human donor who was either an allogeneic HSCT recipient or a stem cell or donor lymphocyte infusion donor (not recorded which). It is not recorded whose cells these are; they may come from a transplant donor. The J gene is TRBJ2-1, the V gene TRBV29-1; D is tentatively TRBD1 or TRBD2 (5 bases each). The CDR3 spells CSAKGRYEQFF. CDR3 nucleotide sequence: TGCAGCGCCAAGGGGAGATATGAGCAGTTCTTC.